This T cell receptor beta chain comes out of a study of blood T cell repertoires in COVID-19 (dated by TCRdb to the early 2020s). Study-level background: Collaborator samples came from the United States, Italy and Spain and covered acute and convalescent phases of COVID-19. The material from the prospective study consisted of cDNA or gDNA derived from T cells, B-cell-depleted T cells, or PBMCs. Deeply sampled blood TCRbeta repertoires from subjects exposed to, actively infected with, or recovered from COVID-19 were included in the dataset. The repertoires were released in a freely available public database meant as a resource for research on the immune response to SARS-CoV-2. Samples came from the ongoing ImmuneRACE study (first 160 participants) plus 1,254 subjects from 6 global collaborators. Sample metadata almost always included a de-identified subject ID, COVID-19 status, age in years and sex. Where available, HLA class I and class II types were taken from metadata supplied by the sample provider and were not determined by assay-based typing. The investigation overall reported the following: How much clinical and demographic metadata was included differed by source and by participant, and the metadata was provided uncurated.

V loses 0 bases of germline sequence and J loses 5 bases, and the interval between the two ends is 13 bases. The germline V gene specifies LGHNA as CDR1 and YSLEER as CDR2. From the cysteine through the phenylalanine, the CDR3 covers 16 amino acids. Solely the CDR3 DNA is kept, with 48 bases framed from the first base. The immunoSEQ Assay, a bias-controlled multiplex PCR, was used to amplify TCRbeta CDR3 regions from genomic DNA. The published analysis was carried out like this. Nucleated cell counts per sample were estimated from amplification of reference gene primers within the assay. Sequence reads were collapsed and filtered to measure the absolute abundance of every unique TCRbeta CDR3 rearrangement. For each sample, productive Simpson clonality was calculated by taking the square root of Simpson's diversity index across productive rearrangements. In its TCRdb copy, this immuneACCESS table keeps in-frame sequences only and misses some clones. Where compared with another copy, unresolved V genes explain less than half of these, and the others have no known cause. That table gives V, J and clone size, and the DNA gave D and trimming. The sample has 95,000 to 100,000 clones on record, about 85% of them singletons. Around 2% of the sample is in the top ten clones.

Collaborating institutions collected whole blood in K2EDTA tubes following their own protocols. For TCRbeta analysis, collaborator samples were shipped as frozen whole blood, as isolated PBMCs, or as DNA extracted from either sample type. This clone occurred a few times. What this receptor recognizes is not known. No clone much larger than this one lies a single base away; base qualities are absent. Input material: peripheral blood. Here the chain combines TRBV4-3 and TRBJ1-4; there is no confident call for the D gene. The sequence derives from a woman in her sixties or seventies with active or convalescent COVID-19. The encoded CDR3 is CASSQDLRAANEKLFF. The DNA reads TGCGCCAGCAGCCAAGATTTGAGGGCAGCAAATGAAAAACTGTTTTTT.